The 21 T cell receptor beta chains presented below share a single source sample, sequenced in a study of shared clonotypes between healthy human individuals. Assay: immunoSEQ multiplex PCR; the TCRdb copy retains only in-frame clones and omits some. The sample comprises about 1.1 million clones, roughly 74% of which are singletons, and about 0.52% rests with the top ten. The sequenced sample was memory CD4+ T cells from PBMCs. The subset: CD45RA-negative fraction. Receptors originate from a man aged 18 to 30 in good health. Some clones in this sample may be carry-over from other donors' samples.

This chain joins TRBV5-5 and TRBJ1-2; D may be TRBD1 (5 bases). Trimming left V 4 bases short and J 4 bases short, with 17 bases between. CDR3 size: 15 residues. Germline-derived CDR1 and CDR2 are SGHKS and YYEKEE (reference sequence). CDR3 nucleotides: TGTGCCAGCAGCATCCGGACCGCGCAGGGCTATGGCTACACCTTC. Translated: CASSIRTAQGYGYTF.

CDR3 sequence: CASSGQLTGELFF. The CDR3 region has the DNA TGTGCCAGCAGCGGACAGCTCACCGGGGAGCTGTTTTTT. The chain couples TRBV7-3 to TRBJ2-2, with TRBD1 as a possible D gene (6 bases). V was shortened by 5 bases and J by 4 bases, with 8 bases between the two germline ends. The germline gives CDR1 SGHTA, CDR2 FQGTGA. The length of the CDR3 is 13 residues.

The chain employs TRBV27 and TRBJ2-2; tentatively, D is TRBD1 or TRBD2 (5 bases each). Germline CDR1 MNHEY, CDR2 SMNVEV (reference sequence). V dropped 6 bases and J dropped 5 bases, with 22 bases sitting between them. This CDR3 has 17 residues. The CDR3 region is CASRPFIGGGATGELFF. CDR3 bases: TGTGCCAGCAGACCTTTTATTGGGGGTGGAGCGACCGGGGAGCTGTTTTTT.

Worth noting for this clone: The same CDR3 is also encoded by other DNA sequences in this sample. This chain links TRBV19 with TRBJ2-3, with 11 bases lining up with TRBD2. The V gene end was trimmed by 9 bases and the J gene end by 0 bases; junction bases not matched to a gene: 2. This CDR3 spans 14 amino acids. Germline V lookup: CDR1 LNHDA, CDR2 SQIVND (reference sequence). Here the CDR3 reads CASRTSGSTDTQYF. The DNA for the CDR3 is TGTGCCAGCCGGACTAGCGGGAGCACAGATACGCAGTATTTT.

The chain has TRBV27 and TRBJ2-3, with D unclear. The V gene lost 2 bases and the J gene lost 2 bases, with 11 bases spanning the gap. The CDR3 is 15 residues long. In germline, CDR1 is MNHEY, CDR2 SMNVEV (reference sequence). The CDR3 loop reads CASSLTNYYTDTQYF. The CDR3, as DNA: TGTGCCAGCAGTTTAACTAACTACTACACAGATACGCAGTATTTT.

For the CDR3, the DNA is TGTGCCAGCAGCTCGAAGACTAGCGGGAGTAGGGGGGAGCTGTTTTTT. It codes for CASSSKTSGSRGELFF. The chain links TRBV5-4 to TRBJ2-2; 12 bases line up with TRBD2. The J segment lost 8 bases and the V segment lost 3 bases, leaving 8 bases of the junction unmatched. The CDR3 totals 16 residues. Germline V gene sequence: CDR1 SGHNT, CDR2 YYREEE (reference sequence).

CDR3 DNA: TGTGCCAGCAGCGGGGCGTGGAGGACTAACTATGGCTACACCTTC. Protein product: CASSGAWRTNYGYTF. The chain joins TRBV2 to TRBJ1-2; D is perhaps TRBD1 (5 bases). There are 15 residues in the CDR3. Germline CDR1 reads SNHLY; CDR2 reads FYNNEI. Trimming took off 6 bases at V and 0 bases at J, with 14 bases between the two ends.

This chain connects TRBV28 to TRBJ1-2, with D unclear. Looked up from germline, CDR1 is MDHEN and CDR2 is SYDVKM. The CDR3 has 15 amino acids. Trimming stripped 3 bases from V and 0 bases from J, with 11 bases between. CDR3 loop: CASSLVQVTNYGYTF. In nucleotides, the CDR3 is TGTGCCAGCAGTTTGGTCCAGGTTACTAACTATGGCTACACCTTC.

This clone was seen many times. The genes are TRBV5-1 and TRBJ2-1, with 13 nucleotides matching TRBD2. The CDR3 has 16 amino acids. The V gene's germline CDR1 is SGHRS and CDR2 YFSETQ. V dropped 1 base and J dropped 7; count of bases not matched to a gene: 5. The CDR3: CASSLYPGLAGNEQFF. The CDR3 DNA reads as TGCGCCAGCAGCTTGTACCCGGGACTAGCGGGAAATGAGCAGTTCTTC.

As concerns this clone: The same CDR3 is also encoded by other DNA sequences in this sample. The V call is TRBV4-1, the J call TRBJ2-3, with D possibly being TRBD2 (6 bases). V was trimmed by 2 bases and J by 0 bases, leaving 9 bases between them. Germline assignment: CDR1 MGHRA and CDR2 YSYEKL. This CDR3 is built from 15 residues. The CDR3 is CASSQFSGSTDTQYF. The DNA of the CDR3 is TGCGCCAGCAGCCAATTTAGCGGCAGCACAGATACGCAGTATTTT.

As regards this clone: With a much larger clone just one base away, this may be a read error. Other DNA sequences of this sample code for an identical CDR3. The chain recombines TRBV5-1 with TRBJ2-1; 7 nucleotides match TRBD1. V lost 4 bases, J lost 4 bases, and 2 bases stayed unmatched. The germline CDR1 and CDR2 sequences are SGHRS and YFSETQ. CDR3 length equals 13 residues. The chain's CDR3 is CASSLGQYNEQFF. The CDR3 DNA sequence: TGCGCCAGCAGCCTGGGACAGTACAATGAGCAGTTCTTC.

Comment on this clone: Other DNA sequences in the same sample also yield this CDR3. CDR3 coding DNA: TGTGCCAGCAGCGTAGTGGGTTCTGATACGCAGTATTTT. As protein: CASSVVGSDTQYF. This chain uses TRBV9 with TRBJ2-3; D uncertain. Trimming stripped 0 bases from V and 6 bases from J, with 8 bases between. Germline lookup yields CDR1 SGDLS and CDR2 YYNGEE. The length of the CDR3 is 13 residues.

The genes are TRBV19 and TRBJ1-5, with 8 bases aligning to TRBD1. The trim removed 7 bases at V and 7 bases at J, leaving 6 bases unmatched. This CDR3 spans 13 amino acids. Germline V gene data show CDR1 as LNHDA and CDR2 as SQIVND (reference sequence). The DNA of the CDR3 is TGTGCCAGTATGGACAGGGTCAACCAGCCCCAGCATTTT. Amino acid sequence: CASMDRVNQPQHF.

The rearrangement links TRBV7-2 to TRBJ2-1; a possible D gene is TRBD2 (5 bases). This CDR3 is built from 15 residues. V lost 1 base to trimming and J lost 4 bases, with 11 bases between them. CDR1 and CDR2 from the germline V gene are SGHTA and FQGNSA. The CDR3 region is CASSLGVAQYNEQFF. As DNA, the CDR3 is TGTGCCAGCAGCTTAGGGGTAGCGCAATACAATGAGCAGTTCTTC.

This sequence joins TRBV4-1 and TRBJ2-3; no definite D call. This CDR3 has 16 amino acids. The germline V gene has CDR1 MGHRA and CDR2 YSYEKL. Between the trimmed V and J ends, which lost 1 base and 6 bases, there was a span of 17 bases. The CDR3 nucleotides are TGCGCCAGCAGCCAAGGTCTACTTGGGCGTGGGGATACGCAGTATTTT. Protein sequence: CASSQGLLGRGDTQYF.

This clone was observed many times. This chain joins TRBV28 and TRBJ1-5; TRBD1 agrees at 10 bases. J lost 9 bases, V lost 8 bases, and 10 bases had no gene match. CDR1 and CDR2 (germline): MDHEN, SYDVKM. There are 14 residues in the CDR3. The DNA of the CDR3 is TGTGCCAGCCTCCGGGACAGGGGCCTCGGGCCCCAGCATTTT. Its protein product is CASLRDRGLGPQHF.

The genes are TRBV7-2 and TRBJ2-7, with a tentative D call TRBD2 (5 bases). In germline, CDR1 is SGHTA, CDR2 FQGNSA. CDR3 length equals 17 residues. Trimming removed 3 bases from V and 0 bases from J, with 18 bases in between. CDR3: CASSFGRAGGSSYEQYF. The DNA for the CDR3 is TGTGCCAGCAGCTTTGGGCGGGCCGGTGGTAGCTCCTACGAGCAGTACTTC.

This clone was seen a single time. The rearrangement uses TRBV5-1 and TRBJ2-1; tentative D call: TRBD2 (6 bases). The V and J ends lost 4 bases and 5 bases respectively, with 16 bases between them. This CDR3 has 15 residues. Looked up from germline, CDR1 is SGHRS and CDR2 is YFSETQ. The DNA of the CDR3 is TGCGCCAGCAGCGCGGAGGGGTCAAAAGACAATGAGCAGTTCTTC. Translation: CASSAEGSKDNEQFF.

This clone occurred many times. The genes are TRBV28 and TRBJ1-4, with a possible D match to TRBD1 (5 bases). This CDR3 has 13 amino acids. Germline CDR1 and CDR2: MDHEN and SYDVKM. V lost 3 bases and J 11 bases, leaving 13 bases between the germline ends. CDR3 sequence (DNA): TGTGCCAGCAGTTTTGGGGGGATCGGGAAACTGTTTTTT. It yields the protein CASSFGGIGKLFF.

The chain employs TRBV11-2 and TRBJ2-1, with D tentatively TRBD2 (5 bases). The CDR3 extends over 14 amino acids. Trimming removed 0 bases at V and 2 bases at J, with 5 bases between. CDR1 is SGHAT, CDR2 FQNNGV, per germline. For the CDR3, the DNA is TGTGCCAGCAGCTTAGAGCGGGCCTACAATGAGCAGTTCTTC. The encoded protein is CASSLERAYNEQFF.

This chain links TRBV18 with TRBJ2-5; D not certain. The CDR3 loop spans 13 amino acids. Germline CDR1 and CDR2: KGHSH and LQKENI. V was clipped by 6 bases and J by 2 bases, with 10 bases between them. CDR3 protein: CASSPTLQETQYF. CDR3 DNA: TGTGCCAGCTCCCCGACGCTACAAGAGACCCAGTACTTC.